A selection of T cell receptor beta chains follows, all from one sample in a study of blood T cell repertoires in COVID-19. Generated by immunoSEQ multiplex PCR, the TCRdb table keeps only in-frame clones and is missing some. The table shows 150,000 to 200,000 clones, with 79% occurring only once. The material sequenced was peripheral blood. These receptors were collected from a man aged 60 to 75 with active or convalescent COVID-19. CDR3s include the opening cysteine and the closing phenylalanine or tryptophan. The order of the fields is D gene, V gene, clone size, J gene, CDR3 protein, CDR3 DNA. The D gene is left open where the match is weak. Clone size is given for some rows only: seen once, a few or many times, or a class if the clone is expanded.

d_gene: NA; v_gene: TRBV5-1; abundance: few; j_gene: TRBJ1-2; CDR3aa: CASSLDRPRSGYTF; CDR3nt: TGCGCCAGCAGCTTGGACAGACCCCGGTCGGGCTACACCTTC
d_gene: TRBD2; v_gene: TRBV11-2; abundance: NA; j_gene: TRBJ2-1; CDR3aa: CASSPGASGRASEQFF; CDR3nt: TGTGCCAGCAGCCCCGGCGCTAGCGGGAGGGCCAGTGAGCAGTTCTTC
d_gene: TRBD1; v_gene: TRBV5-1; abundance: NA; j_gene: TRBJ2-6; CDR3aa: CASSPDRVGANVLTF; CDR3nt: TGCGCCAGCAGTCCGGACAGGGTCGGGGCCAACGTCCTGACTTTC
d_gene: NA; v_gene: TRBV5-4; abundance: once; j_gene: TRBJ1-5; CDR3aa: CASSPDRNQPQHF; CDR3nt: TGTGCCAGCAGCCCCGACAGGAATCAGCCCCAGCATTTT
d_gene: TRBD1; v_gene: TRBV5-6; abundance: NA; j_gene: TRBJ1-4; CDR3aa: CASSHTGMRQGEKLFF; CDR3nt: TGTGCCAGCAGCCACACCGGAATGAGACAGGGGGAAAAACTGTTTTTT
d_gene: TRBD2; v_gene: TRBV10-3; abundance: NA; j_gene: TRBJ2-1; CDR3aa: CAISDGTSGEANEQFF; CDR3nt: TGTGCCATCAGTGATGGGACTAGCGGGGAGGCGAATGAGCAGTTCTTC
d_gene: TRBD1; v_gene: TRBV5-1; abundance: once; j_gene: TRBJ1-2; CDR3aa: CASSQDSGTVGYTF; CDR3nt: TGCGCCAGCAGCCAGGACTCCGGGACAGTTGGCTACACCTTC
d_gene: NA; v_gene: TRBV19; abundance: few; j_gene: TRBJ2-3; CDR3aa: CASSTLSAAADTQYF; CDR3nt: TGTGCCAGTAGTACGTTATCGGCGGCCGCAGATACGCAGTATTTT
d_gene: TRBD2; v_gene: TRBV7-3; abundance: once; j_gene: TRBJ2-5; CDR3aa: CASSTRPGLANPQYF; CDR3nt: TGTGCCAGCAGCACTCGACCGGGACTAGCAAATCCCCAGTACTTC
d_gene: NA; v_gene: TRBV11-2; abundance: NA; j_gene: TRBJ2-1; CDR3aa: CASLGGVDEQFF; CDR3nt: TGTGCCAGCCTAGGGGGGGTGGATGAGCAGTTCTTC
d_gene: NA; v_gene: TRBV18; abundance: few; j_gene: TRBJ1-3; CDR3aa: CASSPFQGDSSGNTIYF; CDR3nt: TGTGCCAGCTCACCATTTCAGGGCGATAGCTCTGGAAACACCATATATTTT
d_gene: NA; v_gene: TRBV3-1/TRBV3-2; abundance: NA; j_gene: TRBJ2-7; CDR3aa: CASSQDERYPHEQYF; CDR3nt: TGTGCCAGCAGCCAAGATGAGCGGTATCCCCACGAGCAGTACTTC
d_gene: TRBD1; v_gene: TRBV4-2; abundance: NA; j_gene: TRBJ2-6; CDR3aa: CASSQGQGALSGANVLTF; CDR3nt: TGTGCCAGCAGCCAAGGGCAGGGGGCGCTCTCTGGGGCCAACGTCCTGACTTTC
d_gene: TRBD1; v_gene: TRBV5-1; abundance: NA; j_gene: TRBJ2-7; CDR3aa: CASSSQPGQSYEQYF; CDR3nt: TGCGCCAGCAGCTCCCAACCGGGACAGAGTTACGAGCAGTACTTC
d_gene: TRBD1; v_gene: TRBV5-4; abundance: NA; j_gene: TRBJ1-6; CDR3aa: CASSDDRAPYSPLHF; CDR3nt: TGTGCCAGCAGCGACGACAGGGCCCCCTATTCACCCCTCCACTTT
d_gene: NA; v_gene: TRBV19; abundance: NA; j_gene: TRBJ2-2; CDR3aa: CASSIWGALTGELFF; CDR3nt: TGTGCCAGTAGTATATGGGGAGCGCTCACCGGGGAGCTGTTTTTT
d_gene: NA; v_gene: TRBV6-5; abundance: NA; j_gene: TRBJ2-1; CDR3aa: CASRRSSLDNEQFF; CDR3nt: TGTGCCAGCCGCAGGTCCTCACTGGACAATGAGCAGTTCTTC
d_gene: TRBD2; v_gene: TRBV7-3; abundance: NA; j_gene: TRBJ2-3; CDR3aa: CASSPAGLAGGNQYF; CDR3nt: TGTGCCAGCAGCCCCGCGGGACTAGCGGGAGGTAATCAGTATTTT
d_gene: NA; v_gene: TRBV19; abundance: NA; j_gene: TRBJ1-1; CDR3aa: CASSIDREGEAFF; CDR3nt: TGTGCCAGTAGTATAGACAGGGAAGGTGAAGCTTTCTTT
d_gene: NA; v_gene: TRBV9; abundance: NA; j_gene: TRBJ2-3; CDR3aa: CASSVNPMNIQFTHTQYF; CDR3nt: TGTGCCAGCAGCGTAAACCCCATGAACATCCAATTCACACATACGCAGTATTTT
d_gene: TRBD2; v_gene: TRBV18; abundance: NA; j_gene: TRBJ2-1; CDR3aa: CASSPPPILLAGGRGASEQFF; CDR3nt: TGTGCCAGCTCACCACCGCCCATTTTACTAGCGGGAGGAAGGGGAGCGAGTGAGCAGTTCTTC
d_gene: TRBD1; v_gene: TRBV4-2; abundance: NA; j_gene: TRBJ1-1; CDR3aa: CASSQRDRGEVKTEAFF; CDR3nt: TGTGCCAGCAGCCAGCGGGACAGGGGCGAGGTAAAGACTGAAGCTTTCTTT
d_gene: NA; v_gene: TRBV6-6; abundance: NA; j_gene: TRBJ1-4; CDR3aa: CASSYPGEKLFF; CDR3nt: TGTGCCAGCAGTTACCCCGGGGAAAAACTGTTTTTT
d_gene: TRBD2; v_gene: TRBV4-2; abundance: few; j_gene: TRBJ2-2; CDR3aa: CASSQDSPSASGGPGELFF; CDR3nt: TGTGCCAGCAGCCAAGATAGTCCCTCGGCTAGCGGTGGGCCCGGGGAGCTGTTTTTT
d_gene: NA; v_gene: TRBV7-2; abundance: NA; j_gene: TRBJ2-3; CDR3aa: CASSFAAGMEGTDTQYF; CDR3nt: TGTGCCAGCAGCTTTGCAGCTGGAATGGAGGGCACAGATACGCAGTATTTT
d_gene: TRBD1; v_gene: TRBV29-1; abundance: few; j_gene: TRBJ1-4; CDR3aa: CSYTGVDEKLFF; CDR3nt: TGCAGCTATACAGGGGTAGATGAAAAACTGTTTTTT
d_gene: NA; v_gene: TRBV7-3; abundance: NA; j_gene: TRBJ2-3; CDR3aa: CASSSLGGAGTQYF; CDR3nt: TGTGCCAGCAGCTCCCTTGGGGGGGCGGGTACGCAGTATTTT
d_gene: NA; v_gene: TRBV20-1; abundance: NA; j_gene: TRBJ1-2; CDR3aa: CSASSPHVYGYTF; CDR3nt: TGCAGTGCTAGTTCTCCCCACGTCTACGGCTACACCTTC
d_gene: TRBD1; v_gene: TRBV9; abundance: NA; j_gene: TRBJ2-7; CDR3aa: CASSPPGQGAYEQYF; CDR3nt: TGTGCCAGCAGCCCCCCGGGACAGGGGGCCTACGAGCAGTACTTC
d_gene: TRBD1; v_gene: TRBV3-1/TRBV3-2; abundance: NA; j_gene: TRBJ2-1; CDR3aa: CASGQGDTLPQQFF; CDR3nt: TGTGCCAGCGGCCAGGGGGACACCCTACCTCAGCAGTTCTTC
d_gene: NA; v_gene: TRBV6-2/TRBV6-3; abundance: NA; j_gene: TRBJ1-5; CDR3aa: CASSYRRQVSNQPQHF; CDR3nt: TGTGCCAGCAGTTACCGGAGACAGGTTAGCAATCAGCCCCAGCATTTT
d_gene: TRBD1; v_gene: TRBV5-1; abundance: NA; j_gene: TRBJ1-2; CDR3aa: CASSLAGTGGSYGYTF; CDR3nt: TGCGCCAGCAGCTTGGCCGGGACAGGGGGGAGCTATGGCTACACCTTC
d_gene: NA; v_gene: TRBV3-1/TRBV3-2; abundance: NA; j_gene: TRBJ2-2; CDR3aa: CASSQDKEECPDTGELFF; CDR3nt: TGTGCCAGCAGCCAAGATAAGGAGGAGTGCCCAGACACCGGGGAGCTGTTTTTT